A single T cell receptor beta chain is shown here with its context. The sample originates from a study of shared clonotypes between healthy human individuals. Healthy HIV-negative adults with no recent acute infections or vaccinations were recruited as donors. It was into CD45RA+ naive and CD45RA-negative memory subsets that the CD4+ cells were split. The deep-level immunoSEQ assay was used. The table came from immunoSEQ multiplex PCR; TCRdb's copy has only in-frame clones and leaves some out. The top ten hold 0.1% to 0.15% of the sample, which has around 2,000,000 clones, 95% seen once. The ends were cut back, 3 bases at V and 12 bases at J, with 14 bases in the middle. Germline CDR1 and CDR2: SGHNT and YYREEE (reference sequence). CDR3 length: 12 amino acids.

The origin of this receptor is a young man in good health. The gene calls are TRBV5-4 and TRBJ2-3; D not resolved. The sequenced material came from naive CD4+ T cells sorted from blood. The sample's subset: CD45RA+ positively selected. The CDR3 DNA reads TGTGCCAGCAGCTCCCTGACTTCATTACAGTATTTT. This codes for CASSSLTSLQYF.